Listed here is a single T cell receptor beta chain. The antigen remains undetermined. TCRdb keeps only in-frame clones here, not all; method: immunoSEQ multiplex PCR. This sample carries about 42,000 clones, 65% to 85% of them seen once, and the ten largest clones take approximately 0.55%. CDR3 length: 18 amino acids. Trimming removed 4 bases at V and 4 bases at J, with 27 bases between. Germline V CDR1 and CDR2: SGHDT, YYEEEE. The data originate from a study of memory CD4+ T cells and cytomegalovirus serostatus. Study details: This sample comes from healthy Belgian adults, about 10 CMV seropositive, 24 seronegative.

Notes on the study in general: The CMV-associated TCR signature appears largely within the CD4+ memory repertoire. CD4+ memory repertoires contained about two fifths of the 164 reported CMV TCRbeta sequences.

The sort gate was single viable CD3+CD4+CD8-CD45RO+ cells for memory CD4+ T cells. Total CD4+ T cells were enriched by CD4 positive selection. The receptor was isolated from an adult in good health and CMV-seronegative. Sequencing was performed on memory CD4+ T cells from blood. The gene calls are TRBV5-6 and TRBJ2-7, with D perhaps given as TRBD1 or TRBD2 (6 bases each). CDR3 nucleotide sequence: TGTGCCAGCAGCCAATTAGGGACCGCTGAGGAGGGGGTTTACGAGCAGTACTTC. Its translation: CASSQLGTAEEGVYEQYF. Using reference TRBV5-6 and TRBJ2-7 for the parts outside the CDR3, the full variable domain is DAGVTQSPTHLIKTRGQQVTLRCSPKSGHDTVSWYQQALGQGPQFIFQYYEEEERQRGNFPDRFSGHQFPNYSSELNVNALLLGDSALYLCASSQLGTAEEGVYEQYFGPGTRLTVT.